Below, 10 T cell receptor beta chains from the same sample are listed, as sequenced in a study of OX40 agonist ivuxolimab in advanced cancers. This table comes from immunoSEQ multiplex PCR, and its TCRdb copy is limited to in-frame clones, with some not included. The sample includes more than 80,000 clones, 85% to 95% of them seen just once. The material was CD4+ or CD8+ T cells sorted from blood, obtained in a trial of the OX40 agonist ivuxolimab. The receptors come from an adult with an advanced solid tumor such as melanoma, head and neck, liver or kidney cancer.

J is TRBJ2-1 and V is TRBV5-1, with D maybe TRBD2 (6 bases). The CDR3 is 12 residues long. Trimming pared 1 base from V and 8 bases from J, leaving 7 bases between. CDR1 is SGHRS and CDR2 is YFSETQ in the germline V gene. CDR3 sequence reads: CASSLPGDEQFF. Written as DNA, the CDR3 is TGCGCCAGCAGCTTGCCGGGGGATGAGCAGTTCTTC.

The rearrangement links TRBV28 to TRBJ1-2, with TRBD1 matching 8 bases. Germline lookup yields CDR1 MDHEN and CDR2 SYDVKM. The V and J ends lost 4 bases and 4 bases, in that order; junction bases with no gene match: 17. The CDR3 has 18 residues. The DNA of the CDR3 is TGTGCCAGCAGTTCACTCCTTATAACGGACAGGGACTCCTATGGCTACACCTTC. Translation gives CASSSLLITDRDSYGYTF.

This clone occurred once. CDR3 in amino acids: CASSLSWTGPVYGYTF. The CDR3 DNA reads as TGTGCCAGCAGTTTATCCTGGACAGGGCCGGTCTATGGCTACACCTTC. J is TRBJ1-2 and V is TRBV27; 8 bases match TRBD1. Trimming cost V 0 bases and J 4 bases; bases outside gene matches: 7. The germline V gene encodes CDR1 MNHEY and CDR2 SMNVEV (reference sequence). There are 16 residues in the CDR3.

This chain uses TRBV6-5 with TRBJ1-2; 7 nucleotides align to TRBD1. This CDR3 is built from 13 residues. V lost 7 bases, J lost 4 bases, and 6 bases stayed unmatched. CDR1 is MNHEY, CDR2 SVGAGI, per germline. The CDR3 nucleotides are TGTGCCAGCACCCAAGACAGGGCCTATGGCTACACCTTC. It yields the protein CASTQDRAYGYTF.

This rearrangement joins TRBV9 to TRBJ2-4; unclear D gene. This CDR3 comprises 12 residues. Germline values: CDR1 SGDLS, CDR2 YYNGEE. Trimming took 3 bases from V and 5 from J, leaving 6 bases between them. DNA of the CDR3: TGTGCCAGCAGCGGGTCGGAAAACATTCAGTACTTC. It encodes CASSGSENIQYF.

The chain uses TRBV7-8 and TRBJ2-5; 7 nucleotides line up with TRBD1. CDR3 length: 15 residues. The germline gives CDR1 SGHVS, CDR2 FQNEAQ. After removal of 5 bases from V and 4 bases from J, the junction contained 10 bases not matched to a gene. The CDR3 DNA reads TGTGCCAGCAGCGAGTCAGCCGGGACAGTAGAGACCCAGTACTTC. Amino acids: CASSESAGTVETQYF. The full variable domain, in which reference TRBV7-8 and TRBJ2-5 provide the parts outside the CDR3, is GAGVSQSPRYKVAKRGQDVALRCDPISGHVSLFWYQQALGQGPEFLTYFQNEAQLDKSGLPSDRFFAERPEGSVSTLKIQRTQQEDSAVYLCASSESAGTVETQYFGPGTRLLVL.

V and J are TRBV5-1 and TRBJ1-1; 8 nucleotides match TRBD1. The junction had 8 bases not matched to a gene; V was cut back by 3 bases and J by 7 bases. CDR3 length: 14 amino acids. Germline values: CDR1 SGHRS, CDR2 YFSETQ. The CDR3 sequence is CASSWYRGSIEAFF. Written as DNA, the CDR3 is TGCGCCAGCAGCTGGTACAGGGGGAGTATTGAAGCTTTCTTT. The whole variable domain, remainder taken from reference TRBV5-1 and TRBJ1-1, is KAGVTQTPRYLIKTRGQQVTLSCSPISGHRSVSWYQQTPGQGLQFLFEYFSETQRNKGNFPGRFSGRQFSNSRSEMNVSTLELGDSALYLCASSWYRGSIEAFFGQGTRLTVV.

The J gene is TRBJ2-1, the V gene TRBV5-6; perhaps TRBD2 as D (6 bases). CDR3 length: 17 amino acids. V lost 1 base to trimming and J lost 9 bases, with 23 bases between them. Germline V gene lookup returns CDR1 SGHDT and CDR2 YYEEEE. The CDR3 reads CASSLRWWASEEFEQFF. The DNA for the CDR3 is TGTGCCAGCAGCTTGAGGTGGTGGGCTAGCGAGGAATTTGAGCAGTTCTTC.

This chain connects TRBV6-1 to TRBJ2-3; no firm D call. From germline, CDR1 is MNHNS and CDR2 SASEGT. The CDR3 is made up of 15 amino acids. V was pared by 4 bases and J by 3 bases, with 14 bases between. CDR3 sequence: CASSVLPPLTDTQYF. The CDR3 bases are TGTGCCAGCAGTGTTTTACCCCCTTTGACAGATACGCAGTATTTT.

This clone is a singleton in its sample. The chain links TRBV6-1 to TRBJ2-4; TRBD1 agrees at 8 bases. J gave up 8 bases and V 6 bases, and 6 bases lay outside the gene matches. Germline values: CDR1 MNHNS, CDR2 SASEGT. This CDR3 spans 13 amino acids. The CDR3 reads CASRVDRDYIQYF. DNA of the CDR3: TGTGCCAGCAGGGTGGACAGGGACTACATTCAGTACTTC.